The 32 T cell receptor beta chains below come from one sample, sequenced in a study of blood T cell repertoires in COVID-19. The table came from immunoSEQ multiplex PCR; TCRdb's copy has only in-frame clones and leaves some out. The repertoire holds 250,000 to 300,000 clones, with roughly 85% as singletons. What was sequenced was PBMCs or T cells enriched from blood (not recorded which). These receptors originate from a woman aged 45-65 years who had recovered from COVID-19.

The rearrangement joins TRBV25-1 to TRBJ1-5; the D is unclear. This CDR3 is built from 13 residues. The germline V gene encodes CDR1 MGHDK and CDR2 SYGVNS. The V end lost 3 bases, the J end lost 7 bases, and 10 bases lay between the germline ends. CDR3: CASSDYNSQPQHF. The CDR3 DNA is TGTGCCAGCAGTGACTACAACAGCCAGCCCCAGCATTTT.

The CDR3 here is CAAQRSRVNTGELFF. DNA for the CDR3: TGTGCCGCCCAAAGGTCCAGGGTTAACACCGGGGAGCTGTTTTTT. The chain links TRBV28 to TRBJ2-2; D may be TRBD1 (5 bases). Per germline, CDR1 MDHEN and CDR2 SYDVKM. V was pared by 11 bases and J by 2 bases, with 18 bases between. This CDR3 has 15 residues.

CDR3 in amino acids: CASIAKQYF. CDR3 in DNA: TGTGCCAGCATAGCTAAGCAGTACTTC. This chain uses TRBV12-3 or TRBV12-4 with TRBJ2-7; no firm D call. Deletions cut 7 bases from V and 8 bases from J, with 6 bases between. The CDR3 runs to 9 residues.

The chain uses TRBV28 and TRBJ1-4; 10 nucleotides match TRBD1. There are 15 residues in the CDR3. The V and J ends lost 5 bases and 8 bases, in that order; junction bases with no gene match: 8. Germline V gene sequence: CDR1 MDHEN, CDR2 SYDVKM. CDR3 bases: TGTGCCAGCAGTCCGTCTGGGACAGGGGTAGAAAAACTGTTTTTT. This encodes CASSPSGTGVEKLFF.

The V call is TRBV2, the J call TRBJ2-3; D gene uncertain. The V end lost 7 bases, the J end lost 2 bases, and 10 bases lay between the germline ends. From germline, CDR1 is SNHLY and CDR2 FYNNEI. The CDR3 has 13 amino acids. DNA of the CDR3: TGTGCCAGCAAAGACATATTCACAGATACGCAGTATTTT. This sequence encodes CASKDIFTDTQYF.

The genes are TRBV27 and TRBJ2-7, with D possibly being TRBD1 (6 bases). This CDR3 comprises 15 residues. Germline assignment: CDR1 MNHEY and CDR2 SMNVEV (reference sequence). V was trimmed by 0 bases and J by 2 bases, leaving 11 bases between them. The CDR3 coding sequence is TGTGCCAGCAGTTTATCGCCTACAGGGCCCTACGAGCAGTACTTC. Protein sequence: CASSLSPTGPYEQYF.

The gene calls are TRBV10-1 and TRBJ2-7; a weak D match, TRBD1 (5 bases). The V and J ends lost 10 bases and 3 bases respectively, with 13 bases between them. CDR1 is WNHNN, CDR2 SYGVQD, per germline (reference sequence). This CDR3 is built from 12 residues. CDR3 nucleotides: TGCGCCACCCACAGGACCTACTACGAGCAGTACTTC. Amino acid sequence: CATHRTYYEQYF.

The chain uses TRBV19 and TRBJ1-5; 9 nucleotides agree with TRBD1. The CDR3 has 15 amino acids. J was trimmed by 5 bases and V by 7 bases; bases with no gene match: 9. The germline V gene has CDR1 LNHDA and CDR2 SQIVND (reference sequence). The CDR3 DNA is TGTGCCAGTACATTGACAGGGGGTCTGGATCAGCCCCAGCATTTT. Amino acids: CASTLTGGLDQPQHF.

CDR3 amino acids: CASSRDWTGGFYGYTF. The CDR3 region has the DNA TGTGCCAGCAGCCGAGATTGGACAGGCGGCTTCTATGGCTACACCTTC. The chain joins TRBV7-8 to TRBJ1-2; 7 bases fit TRBD1. Germline V gene data show CDR1 as SGHVS and CDR2 as FQNEAQ. J gave up 4 bases and V 5 bases, and 13 bases lay outside the gene matches. The CDR3 loop spans 16 amino acids.

The chain links TRBV28 to TRBJ2-7, with 7 bases lining up with TRBD1. The CDR3 has 15 amino acids. The germline V gene has CDR1 MDHEN and CDR2 SYDVKM. The trim removed 5 bases at V and 3 bases at J, leaving 10 bases unmatched. The CDR3 nucleotides are TGTGCCAGCAGTACAGACCGGGACAGCTACTACGAGCAGTACTTC. Translating gives CASSTDRDSYYEQYF. Full variable domain (remainder filled in from reference TRBV28 and TRBJ2-7): DVKVTQSSRYLVKRTGEKVFLECVQDMDHENMFWYRQDPGLGLRLIYFSYDVKMKEKGDIPEGYSVSREKKERFSLILESASTNQTSMYLCASSTDRDSYYEQYFGPGTRLTVT.

CDR3 sequence: CASSLGPRVGEQFF. CDR3 nucleotides: TGTGCCAGCAGCTTAGGACCCAGGGTAGGTGAGCAGTTCTTC. V gene TRBV7-9 combines with J gene TRBJ2-1; D might be TRBD1 (5 bases). The CDR3 extends over 14 amino acids. The germline V gene has CDR1 SEHNR and CDR2 FQNEAQ (reference sequence). Trimming took 1 base from V and 9 from J, leaving 13 bases between them.

This chain links TRBV19 with TRBJ1-5, with D perhaps matching TRBD1 (5 bases). Trimming took off 4 bases at V and 9 bases at J, with 13 bases between the two ends. Germline V lookup: CDR1 LNHDA, CDR2 SQIVND (reference sequence). The CDR3 length is 13 residues. The CDR3 DNA follows: TGTGCCAGTAGTACCGGACACTCTAGGCCCCAGCATTTT. Its protein is CASSTGHSRPQHF.

V is TRBV29-1 and J is TRBJ2-3, with D perhaps TRBD1 (6 bases). Germline lookup yields CDR1 SQVTM and CDR2 ANQGSEA. Trimming took 5 bases from V and 3 from J, leaving 15 bases between them. The CDR3 has 14 residues. CDR3 DNA: TGCAGCGTTTCGCCGGGACATGTAACAGATACGCAGTATTTT. Translation: CSVSPGHVTDTQYF.

Regarding this clone: Relative to the germline gene, one junction end is altered; a read error may explain this. The genes are TRBV19 and TRBJ1-1; 7 bases are a match to TRBD1. Germline V gene data show CDR1 as LNHDA and CDR2 as SQIVND (reference sequence). The CDR3 consists of 14 residues. This chain's CDR3 is CASSAGQARSEAFF. CDR3 nucleotide sequence: TGTGCCAGTAGTGCCGGACAGGCCCGTTCTGAGGCTTTCTTT.

The rearrangement uses TRBV28 and TRBJ1-1, with D perhaps TRBD1 (6 bases). V was trimmed by 6 bases and J by 7 bases, leaving 15 bases between them. The CDR3 covers 13 residues. Germline values: CDR1 MDHEN, CDR2 SYDVKM. This chain's CDR3 is CASRLQGSFEAFF. CDR3 in DNA: TGTGCCAGCAGATTACAGGGATCTTTTGAAGCTTTCTTT.

The V gene is TRBV10-1, the J gene TRBJ1-1; D is possibly TRBD1 (6 bases). Trimming stripped 6 bases from V and 0 bases from J, with 14 bases between. The CDR3 totals 15 residues. CDR1 and CDR2 (germline): WNHNN, SYGVQD (reference sequence). The DNA for the CDR3 is TGCGCCAGCAGCCTACAGGGACCCATGAACACTGAAGCTTTCTTT. It yields the protein CASSLQGPMNTEAFF.

This chain joins TRBV7-2 and TRBJ1-5; D gene ambiguous. Germline CDR1 SGHTA, CDR2 FQGNSA. V shed 3 bases and J shed 2 bases, with 14 bases lying between them. CDR3 length: 16 amino acids. CDR3 coding DNA: TGTGCCAGCAGCTTCGCGGGGATTTATGGCAATCAGCCCCAGCATTTT. It specifies CASSFAGIYGNQPQHF.

The chain is built from TRBV27 and TRBJ2-3; TRBD2 might be the D (5 bases). Trimming took 3 bases from V and 0 from J, leaving 10 bases between them. The germline V gene encodes CDR1 MNHEY and CDR2 SMNVEV (reference sequence). This CDR3 has 15 amino acids. The CDR3 is CASSFGLISTDTQYF. The CDR3 DNA follows: TGTGCCAGCAGTTTTGGACTCATTAGCACAGATACGCAGTATTTT.

This chain uses TRBV2 with TRBJ2-2, with 7 bases that match TRBD1. Germline assignment: CDR1 SNHLY and CDR2 FYNNEI. The trim removed 4 bases at V and 7 bases at J, leaving 9 bases unmatched. The length of the CDR3 is 15 residues. The CDR3 reads CASSALAGGHGELFF. In DNA, the CDR3 is TGTGCCAGCAGTGCATTGGCAGGGGGTCACGGGGAGCTGTTTTTT.

The J gene is TRBJ1-4, the V gene TRBV28; D perhaps matches TRBD1 (6 bases). Germline V gene data show CDR1 as MDHEN and CDR2 as SYDVKM. V lost 3 bases to trimming and J lost 7 bases, with 15 bases between them. The length of the CDR3 is 15 residues. This chain's CDR3 is CASSFRSGQFEKLFF. The CDR3, as DNA: TGTGCCAGCAGTTTTCGGTCGGGACAATTTGAAAAACTGTTTTTT.

This clone was detected a few times. The chain has TRBV13 and TRBJ1-2, with 7 bases matching TRBD1. The V gene end was trimmed by 0 bases and the J gene end by 2 bases; junction bases not matched to a gene: 3. This CDR3 is built from 15 residues. Germline V lookup: CDR1 PRHDT, CDR2 FYEKMQ (reference sequence). CDR3 DNA sequence: TGTGCCAGCAGCTTAGGGGGACAGAACAACTATGGCTACACCTTC. Amino acid sequence: CASSLGGQNNYGYTF. The whole variable domain, remainder taken from reference TRBV13 and TRBJ1-2, is AAGVIQSPRHLIKEKRETATLKCYPIPRHDTVYWYQQGPGQDPQFLISFYEKMQSDKGSIPDRFSAQQFSDYHSELNMSSLELGDSALYFCASSLGGQNNYGYTFGSGTRLTVV.

In regard to this clone: This specimen includes other DNA sequences encoding the same CDR3. This chain uses TRBV2 with TRBJ2-5; D perhaps matches TRBD1 (5 bases). Deletions cut 7 bases from V and 1 base from J, with 10 bases between. The CDR3 contains 13 residues. Germline loops: CDR1 SNHLY, CDR2 FYNNEI. The CDR3 region has the DNA TGTGCCAGCATTAGGGGATCCCAAGAGACCCAGTACTTC. This gives the protein CASIRGSQETQYF.

This clone was recorded only once. CDR3 in DNA: TGTGCCAGCAGTTCTCGGACAGGGGTACCTGGGGCCAACGTCCTGACTTTC. This translates into CASSSRTGVPGANVLTF. The chain joins TRBV6-2 or TRBV6-3 to TRBJ2-6, with 9 bases that match TRBD1. J lost 2 bases, V lost 4 bases, and 6 bases had no gene match. The germline V gene has CDR1 MNHEY and CDR2 SVGEGT. The CDR3 consists of 17 residues.

The chain joins TRBV3-1 (or the pseudogene TRBV3-2) to TRBJ1-2, with TRBD1 identical over 12 bases. The CDR3 contains 18 residues. The V and J ends lost 2 bases and 0 bases, in that order; junction bases with no gene match: 7. Germline CDR1 is LGHDT and CDR2 is YNNKEL (reference sequence). DNA of the CDR3: TGTGCCAGCAGCCAAAACCGGGACAGGGGGCTAGCTAACTATGGCTACACCTTC. It yields the protein CASSQNRDRGLANYGYTF.

This clone was seen ten or more times. J is TRBJ2-3 and V is TRBV27; D gene uncertain. V dropped 4 bases and J dropped 2 bases, with 10 bases sitting between them. CDR1 and CDR2 (germline): MNHEY, SMNVEV (reference sequence). The CDR3 is made up of 14 amino acids. The DNA for the CDR3 is TGTGCCAGCAGTTGGGCCACTTTCACAGATACGCAGTATTTT. It codes for CASSWATFTDTQYF.

This clone appeared a few times. The J gene is TRBJ2-7, the V gene TRBV6-6, with no clear D. Germline V gives CDR1 MNHNY, CDR2 SVGAGI (reference sequence). CDR3 size: 12 residues. Trimming pared 2 bases from V and 4 bases from J, leaving 6 bases between. Here the CDR3 reads CASSYGLYEQYF. The DNA for the CDR3 is TGTGCCAGCAGTTACGGGCTTTACGAGCAGTACTTC.

This clone showed up just once. This rearrangement joins TRBV28 to TRBJ1-6; maybe TRBD1 (6 bases). Germline CDR1 and CDR2: MDHEN and SYDVKM. This CDR3 has 16 amino acids. V was trimmed by 4 bases and J by 0 bases, leaving 10 bases between them. DNA for the CDR3: TGTGCCAGCAGTTCGACAGGAAGCTCCTATAATTCACCCCTCCACTTT. As protein: CASSSTGSSYNSPLHF. Drawing the rest from reference TRBV28 and TRBJ1-6, the complete variable domain is DVKVTQSSRYLVKRTGEKVFLECVQDMDHENMFWYRQDPGLGLRLIYFSYDVKMKEKGDIPEGYSVSREKKERFSLILESASTNQTSMYLCASSSTGSSYNSPLHFGNGTRLTVT.

J is TRBJ2-2 and V is TRBV24-1; possible D gene TRBD2, 6 bases. V was shortened by 1 base and J by 2 bases, with 10 bases between the two germline ends. Germline values: CDR1 KGHDR, CDR2 SFDVKD. CDR3 size: 16 residues. The CDR3 region is CATSDFGGDNTGELFF. The CDR3 DNA is TGTGCCACCAGTGATTTCGGCGGGGACAACACCGGGGAGCTGTTTTTT.

The genes are TRBV28 and TRBJ1-5; tentatively, D is TRBD1 (5 bases). CDR3 length: 18 residues. Between the trimmed V and J ends, which lost 3 bases and 5 bases, there was a span of 23 bases. Germline CDR1 is MDHEN and CDR2 is SYDVKM. The CDR3 DNA follows: TGTGCCAGCAGTTTTCGGGCAGGGTGGGTTCCACGGGATCAGCCCCAGCATTTT. Protein sequence: CASSFRAGWVPRDQPQHF.

The CDR3 DNA reads as TGTGCCAGCTCAGAAAGCCGACAGCCCGTTTGGGAGCAGTACTTC. The encoded protein is CASSESRQPVWEQYF. The V call is TRBV2, the J call TRBJ2-7; weak D call: TRBD1 (5 bases). Between the trimmed V and J ends, which lost 8 bases and 7 bases, there was a span of 24 bases. From germline, CDR1 is SNHLY and CDR2 FYNNEI. CDR3 length: 15 residues.

This chain uses TRBV10-2 with TRBJ1-5; possible D gene TRBD1, 6 bases. The CDR3 totals 15 residues. The germline gives CDR1 WSHSY, CDR2 SAAADI. Trimming shortened V by 6 bases and J by 7 bases, and 19 bases separated the two germline ends. CDR3 DNA: TGCGCCAGCAGATCAAGGGGGGGCGCGGGACAGCCCCAGCATTTT. Protein product: CASRSRGGAGQPQHF.

Here the CDR3 reads CATSRSYNEQFF. As DNA, the CDR3 is TGTGCCACCAGCAGATCGTACAATGAGCAGTTCTTC. The V and J genes are TRBV15 and TRBJ2-1, with D uncertain. The V and J ends lost 2 bases and 4 bases respectively, with 3 bases between them. The CDR3 has 12 amino acids. Germline values: CDR1 LNHNV, CDR2 YYDKDF (reference sequence).